The clone carrying this TCR beta chain has a handful of counts. As yet, its antigen is unknown. The data were obtained in a study of beta chain features in type 1 diabetes. Study details: Examination of sorted cells across all samples involved around 110 million cells.

The V and J ends lost 6 bases and 1 base respectively, with 16 bases between them. CDR3 length: 15 residues. Germline V lookup: CDR1 SGHRS, CDR2 YFSETQ. The isolated RNA, all of it, was reverse transcribed, so expressed TCRB transcripts were what got sequenced. Produced via immunoSEQ multiplex PCR; TCRdb's table is partial and in-frame only. The sample has more than 95,000 clones, over 25% seen once. Study findings and constraints: Moderate yet significant TCRB CDR3 shortening was seen in Type 1 diabetes patients in all four CD4+ subsets.

Sequencing was performed on central memory CD4+ T cells from blood. The rearrangement joins TRBV5-1 to TRBJ1-1, with D maybe TRBD1 (5 bases). The receptor was isolated from a woman aged 18-29 years with type 1 diabetes. The CDR3 spells CASNQPGTGNTEAFF. The CDR3 DNA reads TGCGCCAGCAACCAACCCGGGACTGGGAACACTGAAGCTTTCTTT.